The 14 T cell receptor beta chains in this list originate from one sample, sequenced in a study of T cell responses to AZD1222 COVID-19 vaccine. Profiling relied on immunoSEQ multiplex PCR, and the TCRdb table lists in-frame clones only, not all of them. Of approximately 100,000 clones listed, over 85% are singletons. Sequenced here: peripheral blood, sampled on day 0 of AZD1222 vaccination. The source of these receptors is an adult in good health.

A single count supports this clone. The gene calls are TRBV9 and TRBJ2-5; D possibly corresponds to TRBD1 (7 bases). From germline, CDR1 is SGDLS and CDR2 YYNGEE. Deletions cut 0 bases from V and 3 bases from J, with 18 bases between. The CDR3 runs to 17 residues. The CDR3 sequence: CASSVAWGDSSKETQYF. CDR3 DNA: TGTGCCAGCAGCGTAGCCTGGGGGGACAGCTCGAAAGAGACCCAGTACTTC.

The chain links TRBV19 to TRBJ2-5; the D is unclear. The V end lost 8 bases, the J end lost 5 bases, and 12 bases lay between the germline ends. The CDR3 has 12 amino acids. Germline loops: CDR1 LNHDA, CDR2 SQIVND (reference sequence). The CDR3 is CASAEKRETQYF. Written as DNA, the CDR3 is TGTGCCAGTGCCGAGAAAAGGGAGACCCAGTACTTC. The complete variable domain, with remaining parts taken from reference TRBV19 and TRBJ2-5, reads DGGITQSPKYLFRKEGQNVTLSCEQNLNHDAMYWYRQDPGQGLRLIYYSQIVNDFQKGDIAEGYSVSREKKESFPLTVTSAQKNPTAFYLCASAEKRETQYFGPGTRLLVL.

The chain uses TRBV18 and TRBJ1-5; D unresolved. V was cut by 2 bases and J by 4 bases, with 9 bases left in between. From germline, CDR1 is KGHSH and CDR2 LQKENI. The length of the CDR3 is 14 residues. CDR3 residues: CASSPSDGNQPQHF. CDR3 bases: TGTGCCAGCTCACCATCCGACGGGAATCAGCCCCAGCATTTT.

The gene calls are TRBV24-1 and TRBJ1-4, with D possibly matching TRBD1 (5 bases). V lost 7 bases and J lost 8, with 13 bases in between. The germline gives CDR1 KGHDR, CDR2 SFDVKD. The CDR3 runs to 13 residues. The chain's CDR3 is CATRGTRDEKLFF. In DNA, the CDR3 is TGTGCCACCAGGGGCACGCGGGACGAAAAACTGTTTTTT.

CDR3 in amino acids: CASSGTVSGANVLTF. The CDR3 coding sequence is TGTGCCAGCAGTGGTACAGTCTCTGGGGCCAACGTCCTGACTTTC. The chain links TRBV2 to TRBJ2-6; D ambiguous. CDR3 length equals 15 residues. Trimming took off 4 bases at V and 0 bases at J, with 7 bases between the two ends. Germline loops: CDR1 SNHLY, CDR2 FYNNEI.

The rearrangement uses TRBV25-1 and TRBJ2-1, with D possibly being TRBD2 (5 bases). The germline gives CDR1 MGHDK, CDR2 SYGVNS. Trimming left V 3 bases short and J 1 base short, with 10 bases between. The CDR3 runs 15 residues. DNA of the CDR3: TGTGCCAGCAGTGAGAATAGCGTATCCTACAATGAGCAGTTCTTC. Residues: CASSENSVSYNEQFF.

The chain joins TRBV3-1 (or the pseudogene TRBV3-2) to TRBJ2-1, with D possibly matching TRBD1 (6 bases). CDR1 is LGHDT and CDR2 is YNNKEL in the germline V gene (reference sequence). Trimming left V 4 bases short and J 2 bases short, with 12 bases between. The length of the CDR3 is 15 residues. The CDR3 nucleotides are TGTGCCAGCAGCCGACGGCAGGGGACCTACAATGAGCAGTTCTTC. Protein product: CASSRRQGTYNEQFF.

The chain is built from TRBV9 and TRBJ2-2; 7 positions match TRBD1. CDR1 SGDLS and CDR2 YYNGEE come from the germline V gene. Germline trimming cut 7 bases from V and 6 bases from J; bases unmatched to any gene: 12. CDR3 length: 15 residues. CDR3 nucleotide sequence: TGTGCCAGCGGACAGGTCGAAGAATGGTCCGGGGAGCTGTTTTTT. It codes for CASGQVEEWSGELFF.

V usage is TRBV30 and J usage is TRBJ1-1; D unclear. The length of the CDR3 is 14 residues. The V end lost 5 bases, the J end lost 0 bases, and 13 bases lay between the germline ends. Germline loops: CDR1 GTSNPN, CDR2 SVGIG (reference sequence). The CDR3 DNA reads TGTGCCTGGGGCCGACCGACAATGAACACTGAAGCTTTCTTT. This translates into CAWGRPTMNTEAFF.

This clone was counted between two and nine times. The J gene is TRBJ1-4, the V gene TRBV28; 9 bases match TRBD1. V lost 4 bases and J lost 7; bases outside the gene matches: 7. Germline CDR1 MDHEN, CDR2 SYDVKM. There are 15 residues in the CDR3. The CDR3: CASSSQQGASEKLFF. DNA for the CDR3: TGTGCCAGCAGTTCCCAACAGGGGGCTAGTGAAAAACTGTTTTTT.

CDR3 DNA: TGTGCCACAACTCATAGCGGGAGTGAATCCTACGAGCAGTACTTC. Translating gives CATTHSGSESYEQYF. This rearrangement joins TRBV2 to TRBJ2-7; 9 nucleotides align to TRBD2. Looked up from germline, CDR1 is SNHLY and CDR2 is FYNNEI. J was trimmed by 1 base and V by 10 bases; bases with no gene match: 11. The CDR3 sequence is 15 residues long.

The rearrangement links TRBV5-4 to TRBJ1-4, with TRBD1 identical over 9 bases. The germline V gene encodes CDR1 SGHNT and CDR2 YYREEE (reference sequence). This CDR3 region has 15 residues. J gave up 8 bases and V 4 bases, and 9 bases lay outside the gene matches. The CDR3 loop reads CASSTRTGEAEKLFF. The CDR3 region has the DNA TGTGCCAGCAGCACCCGGACAGGGGAGGCGGAAAAACTGTTTTTT.

The chain links TRBV10-3 to TRBJ1-3, with D possibly being TRBD1 (6 bases). Germline loops: CDR1 ENHRY, CDR2 SYGVKD. The CDR3 spans 16 residues. Trimming cost V 1 base and J 0 bases, with 10 bases left between them. The chain's CDR3 is CAISEYGQSSGNTIYF. The CDR3, as DNA: TGTGCCATCAGTGAGTACGGACAGAGCTCTGGAAACACCATATATTTT.

V gene TRBV9 combines with J gene TRBJ2-1, with 10 bases lining up with TRBD2. Germline V gives CDR1 SGDLS, CDR2 YYNGEE. This CDR3 is built from 15 residues. V shed 3 bases, J shed 0 bases, and the junction held 0 bases outside the gene matches. CDR3: CASSASGSSYNEQFF. The CDR3 nucleotides are TGTGCCAGCAGCGCTAGCGGGAGCTCCTACAATGAGCAGTTCTTC.